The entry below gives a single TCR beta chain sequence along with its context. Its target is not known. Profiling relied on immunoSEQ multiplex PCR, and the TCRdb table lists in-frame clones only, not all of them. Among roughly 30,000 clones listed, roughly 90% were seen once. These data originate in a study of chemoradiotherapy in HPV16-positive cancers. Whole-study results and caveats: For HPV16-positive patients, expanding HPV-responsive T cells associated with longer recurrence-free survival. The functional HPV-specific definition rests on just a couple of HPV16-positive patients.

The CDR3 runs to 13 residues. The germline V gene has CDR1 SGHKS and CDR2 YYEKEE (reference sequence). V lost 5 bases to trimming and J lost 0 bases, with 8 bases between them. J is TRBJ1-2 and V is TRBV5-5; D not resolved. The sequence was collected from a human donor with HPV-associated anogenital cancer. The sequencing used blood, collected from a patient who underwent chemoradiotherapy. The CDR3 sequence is CASSYTSNYGYTF. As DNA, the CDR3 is TGTGCCAGCAGTTATACATCTAACTATGGCTACACCTTC.